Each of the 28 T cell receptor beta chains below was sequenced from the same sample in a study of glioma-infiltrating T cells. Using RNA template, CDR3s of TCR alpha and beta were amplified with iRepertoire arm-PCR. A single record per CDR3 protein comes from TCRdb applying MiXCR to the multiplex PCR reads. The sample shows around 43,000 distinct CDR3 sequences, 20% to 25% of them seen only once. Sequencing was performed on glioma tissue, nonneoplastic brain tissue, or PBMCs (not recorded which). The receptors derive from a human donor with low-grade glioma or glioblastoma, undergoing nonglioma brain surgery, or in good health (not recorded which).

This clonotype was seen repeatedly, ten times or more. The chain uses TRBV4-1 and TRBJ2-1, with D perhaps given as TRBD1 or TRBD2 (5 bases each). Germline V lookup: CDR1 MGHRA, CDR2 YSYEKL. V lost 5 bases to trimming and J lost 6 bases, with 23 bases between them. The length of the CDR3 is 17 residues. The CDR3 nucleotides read TGCGCCAGCAGCTCCTGGGACGGTGGAGCTAGTTCCAATGAGCAGTTCTTC. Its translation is CASSSWDGGASSNEQFF.

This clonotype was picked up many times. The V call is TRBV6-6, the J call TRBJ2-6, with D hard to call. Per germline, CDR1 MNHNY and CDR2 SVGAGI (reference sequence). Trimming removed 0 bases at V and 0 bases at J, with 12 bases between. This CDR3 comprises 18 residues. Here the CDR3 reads CASSYSSGSRSGANVLTF. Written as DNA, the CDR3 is TGTGCCAGCAGTTACTCGTCGGGCAGCCGCTCTGGGGCCAACGTCCTGACTTTC.

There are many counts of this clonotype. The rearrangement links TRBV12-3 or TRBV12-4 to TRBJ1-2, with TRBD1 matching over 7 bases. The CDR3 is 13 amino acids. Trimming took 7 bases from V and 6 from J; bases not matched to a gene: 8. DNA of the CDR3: TGTGCCAGCACCGCCGACAGGGCGGATGGCTACACCTTC. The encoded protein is CASTADRADGYTF.

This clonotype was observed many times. In nucleotides, the CDR3 is TGTGCCAGCAGTGAAGCGTATGGGACAGTAATGACTGAAGCTTTCTTT. This encodes CASSEAYGTVMTEAFF. V usage is TRBV6-1 and J usage is TRBJ1-1, with TRBD1 matching over 7 bases. The CDR3 runs to 16 residues. CDR1 is MNHNS, CDR2 SASEGT, per germline. J was trimmed by 5 bases and V by 0 bases; bases with no gene match: 9.

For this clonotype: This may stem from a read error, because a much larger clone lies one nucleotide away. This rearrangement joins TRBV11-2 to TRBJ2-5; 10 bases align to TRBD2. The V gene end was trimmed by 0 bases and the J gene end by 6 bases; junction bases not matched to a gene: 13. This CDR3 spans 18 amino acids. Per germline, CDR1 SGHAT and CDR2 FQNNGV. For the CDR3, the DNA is TGTGCCAGCAGCTTAGATTCTAGGTCTAGCGGGAGTACAAAGACCCAGTACTTC. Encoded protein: CASSLDSRSSGSTKTQYF.

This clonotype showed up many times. CDR3 residues: CSARLAGLDTQYF. In DNA, the CDR3 is TGCAGTGCTAGACTAGCGGGACTAGATACGCAGTATTTT. This rearrangement joins TRBV20-1 to TRBJ2-3; the match to TRBD2 covers 9 bases. After removal of 2 bases from V and 5 bases from J, the junction contained 2 bases not matched to a gene. Germline V gene lookup returns CDR1 DFQATT and CDR2 SNEGSKA (reference sequence). The CDR3 has 13 amino acids.

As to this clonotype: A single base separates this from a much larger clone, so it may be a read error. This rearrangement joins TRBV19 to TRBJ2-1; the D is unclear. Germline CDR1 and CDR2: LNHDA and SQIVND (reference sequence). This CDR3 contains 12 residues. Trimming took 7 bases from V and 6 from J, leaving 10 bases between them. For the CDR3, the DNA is TGTGCCAGTAATAAGTTGGGCAATGAGCAGTTCTTC. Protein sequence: CASNKLGNEQFF.

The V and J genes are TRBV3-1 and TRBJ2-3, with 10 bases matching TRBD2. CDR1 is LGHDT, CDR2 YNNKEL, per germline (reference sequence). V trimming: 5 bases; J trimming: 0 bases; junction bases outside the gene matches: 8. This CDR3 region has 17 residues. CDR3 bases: TGTGCCAGCAGCAGCAGACTAGCGGGTACTAGCACAGATACGCAGTATTTT. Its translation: CASSSRLAGTSTDTQYF.

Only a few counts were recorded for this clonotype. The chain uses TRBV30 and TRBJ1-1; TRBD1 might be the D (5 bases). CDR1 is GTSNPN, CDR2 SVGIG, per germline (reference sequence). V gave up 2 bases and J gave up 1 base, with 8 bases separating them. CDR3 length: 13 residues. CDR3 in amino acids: CAWSRDQNTEAFF. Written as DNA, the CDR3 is TGTGCCTGGAGTCGGGACCAGAACACTGAAGCTTTCTTT.

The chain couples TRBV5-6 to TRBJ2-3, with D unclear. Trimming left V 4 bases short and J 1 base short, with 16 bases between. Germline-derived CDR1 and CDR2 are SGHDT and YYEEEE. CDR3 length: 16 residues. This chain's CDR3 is CASSPSRRSGTDTQYF. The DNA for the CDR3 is TGTGCCAGCAGCCCATCCCGGCGCTCGGGCACAGATACGCAGTATTTT. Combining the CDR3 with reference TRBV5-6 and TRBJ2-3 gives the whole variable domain DAGVTQSPTHLIKTRGQQVTLRCSPKSGHDTVSWYQQALGQGPQFIFQYYEEEERQRGNFPDRFSGHQFPNYSSELNVNALLLGDSALYLCASSPSRRSGTDTQYFGPGTRLTVL.

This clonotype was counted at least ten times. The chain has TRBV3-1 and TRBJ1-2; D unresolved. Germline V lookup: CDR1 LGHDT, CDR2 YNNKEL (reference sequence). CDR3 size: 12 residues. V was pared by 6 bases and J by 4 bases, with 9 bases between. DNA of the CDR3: TGTGCCAGCAGTCTCGGGGTCTATGGCTACACCTTC. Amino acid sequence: CASSLGVYGYTF. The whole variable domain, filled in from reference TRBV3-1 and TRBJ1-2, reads DTAVSQTPKYLVTQMGNDKSIKCEQNLGHDTMYWYKQDSKKFLKIMFSYNNKELIINETVPNRFSPKSPDKAHLNLHINSLELGDSAVYFCASSLGVYGYTFGSGTRLTVV.

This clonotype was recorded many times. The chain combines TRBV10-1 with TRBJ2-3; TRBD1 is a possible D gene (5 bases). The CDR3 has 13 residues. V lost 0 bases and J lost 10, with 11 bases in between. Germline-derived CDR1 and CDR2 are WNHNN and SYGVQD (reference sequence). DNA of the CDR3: TGCGCCAGCAGTGAGTCGCAGGGCCAGTCGCAGTATTTT. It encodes CASSESQGQSQYF.

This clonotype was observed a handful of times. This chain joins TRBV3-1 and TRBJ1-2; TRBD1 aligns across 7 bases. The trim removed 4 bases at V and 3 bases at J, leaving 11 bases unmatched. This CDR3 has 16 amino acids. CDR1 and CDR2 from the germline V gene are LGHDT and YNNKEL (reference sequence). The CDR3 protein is CASSPEPGQTYYGYTF. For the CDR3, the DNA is TGTGCCAGCAGCCCCGAACCGGGACAGACCTACTATGGCTACACCTTC.

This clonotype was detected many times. The CDR3 DNA sequence: TGTGCCAGCAGTGAGGTATACAATGAGCAGTTCTTC. It yields the protein CASSEVYNEQFF. The J gene is TRBJ2-1, the V gene TRBV25-1; D remains ambiguous. Germline assignment: CDR1 MGHDK and CDR2 SYGVNS. V shed 3 bases and J shed 4 bases, with 4 bases lying between them. CDR3 length equals 12 residues.

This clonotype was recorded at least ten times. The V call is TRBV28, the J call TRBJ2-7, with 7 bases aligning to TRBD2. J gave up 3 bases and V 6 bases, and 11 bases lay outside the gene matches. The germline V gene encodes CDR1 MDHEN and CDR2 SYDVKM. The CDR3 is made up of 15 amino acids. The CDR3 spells CASSRLGLVGYEQYF. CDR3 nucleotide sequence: TGTGCCAGCAGCCGCCTCGGACTAGTTGGCTACGAGCAGTACTTC.

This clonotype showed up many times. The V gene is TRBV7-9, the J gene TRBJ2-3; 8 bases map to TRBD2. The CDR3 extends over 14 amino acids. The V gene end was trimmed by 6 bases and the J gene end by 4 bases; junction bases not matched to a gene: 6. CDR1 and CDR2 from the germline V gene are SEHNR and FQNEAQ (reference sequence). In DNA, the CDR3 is TGTGCCAGCAGTTTCGGGACTAGATCAGATACGCAGTATTTT. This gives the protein CASSFGTRSDTQYF.

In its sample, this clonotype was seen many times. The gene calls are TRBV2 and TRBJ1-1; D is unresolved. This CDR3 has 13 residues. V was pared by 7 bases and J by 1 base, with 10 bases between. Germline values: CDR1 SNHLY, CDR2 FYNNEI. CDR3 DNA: TGTGCCAGCACCGCCGGGCAGAACACTGAAGCTTTCTTT. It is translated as CASTAGQNTEAFF.

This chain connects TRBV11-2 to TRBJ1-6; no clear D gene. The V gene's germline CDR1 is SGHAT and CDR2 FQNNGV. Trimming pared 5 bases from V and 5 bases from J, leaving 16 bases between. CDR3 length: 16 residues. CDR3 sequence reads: CASSPRVAENNSPLHF. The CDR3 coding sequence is TGTGCCAGCAGCCCAAGGGTTGCAGAAAATAATTCACCCCTCCACTTT.

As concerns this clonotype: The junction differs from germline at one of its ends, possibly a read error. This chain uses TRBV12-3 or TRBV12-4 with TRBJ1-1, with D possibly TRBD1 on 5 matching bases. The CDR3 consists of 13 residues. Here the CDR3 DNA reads TGTGCCAGCAGTTTAGGAGGGGCCACTGGAGCTTTCTTT. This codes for CASSLGGATGAFF.

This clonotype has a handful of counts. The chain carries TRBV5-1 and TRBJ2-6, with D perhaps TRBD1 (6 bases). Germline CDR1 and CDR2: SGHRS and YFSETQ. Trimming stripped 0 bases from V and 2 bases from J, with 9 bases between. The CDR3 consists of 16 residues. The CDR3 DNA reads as TGCGCCAGCAGCTTGGAAGGGGGACCTGGGGCCAACGTCCTGACTTTC. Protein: CASSLEGGPGANVLTF.

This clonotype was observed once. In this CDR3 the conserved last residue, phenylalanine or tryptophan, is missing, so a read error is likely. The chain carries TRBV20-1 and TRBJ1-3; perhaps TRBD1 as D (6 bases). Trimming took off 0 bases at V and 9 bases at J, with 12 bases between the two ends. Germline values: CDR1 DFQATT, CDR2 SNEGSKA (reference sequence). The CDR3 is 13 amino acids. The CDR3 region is CSARDIEGGTIYS. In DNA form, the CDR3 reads TGCAGTGCTAGAGATATCGAGGGGGGCACCATATATTCT.

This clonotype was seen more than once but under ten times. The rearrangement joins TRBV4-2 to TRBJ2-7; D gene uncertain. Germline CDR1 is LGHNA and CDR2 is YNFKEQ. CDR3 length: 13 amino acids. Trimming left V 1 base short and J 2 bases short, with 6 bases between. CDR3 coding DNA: TGTGCCAGCAGCCAAGTCCCCCCCTACGAGCAGTACTTC. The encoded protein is CASSQVPPYEQYF.

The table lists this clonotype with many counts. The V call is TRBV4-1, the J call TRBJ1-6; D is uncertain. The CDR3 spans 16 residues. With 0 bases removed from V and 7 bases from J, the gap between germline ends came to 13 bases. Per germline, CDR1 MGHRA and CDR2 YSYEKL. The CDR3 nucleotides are TGCGCCAGCAGCCAAGAAGTTCCCCCGGGGAATTCACCCCTCCACTTT. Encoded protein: CASSQEVPPGNSPLHF.

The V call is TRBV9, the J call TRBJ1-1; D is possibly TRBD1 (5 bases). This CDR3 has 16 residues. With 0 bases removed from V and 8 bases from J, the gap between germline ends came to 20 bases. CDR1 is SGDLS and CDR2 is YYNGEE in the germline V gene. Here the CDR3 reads CASSVGDSIGVTEAFF. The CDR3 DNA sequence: TGTGCCAGCAGCGTAGGTGATAGTATAGGGGTAACCGAAGCTTTCTTT.

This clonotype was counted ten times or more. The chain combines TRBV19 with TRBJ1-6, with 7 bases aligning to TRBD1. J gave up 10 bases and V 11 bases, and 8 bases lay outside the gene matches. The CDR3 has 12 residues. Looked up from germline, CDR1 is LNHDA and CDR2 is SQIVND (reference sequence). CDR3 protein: CAGNTGDSPLHF. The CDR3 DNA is TGTGCCGGTAACACAGGGGACTCACCCCTCCACTTT. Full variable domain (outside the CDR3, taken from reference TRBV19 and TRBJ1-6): DGGITQSPKYLFRKEGQNVTLSCEQNLNHDAMYWYRQDPGQGLRLIYYSQIVNDFQKGDIAEGYSVSREKKESFPLTVTSAQKNPTAFYLCAGNTGDSPLHFGNGTRLTVT.

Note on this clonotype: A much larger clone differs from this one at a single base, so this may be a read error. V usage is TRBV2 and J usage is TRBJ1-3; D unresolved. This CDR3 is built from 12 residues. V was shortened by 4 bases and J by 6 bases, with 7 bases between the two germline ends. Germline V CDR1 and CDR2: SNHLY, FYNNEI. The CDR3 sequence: CASSGEVNTIYF. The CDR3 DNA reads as TGTGCCAGCAGTGGTGAGGTAAACACCATATATTTT.

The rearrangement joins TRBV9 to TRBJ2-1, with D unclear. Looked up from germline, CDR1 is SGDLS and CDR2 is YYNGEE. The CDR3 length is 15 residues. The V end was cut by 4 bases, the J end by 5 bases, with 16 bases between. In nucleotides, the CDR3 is TGTGCCAGCAGCCCCAGACTGGCGGAAAACAATGAGCAGTTCTTC. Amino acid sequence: CASSPRLAENNEQFF.

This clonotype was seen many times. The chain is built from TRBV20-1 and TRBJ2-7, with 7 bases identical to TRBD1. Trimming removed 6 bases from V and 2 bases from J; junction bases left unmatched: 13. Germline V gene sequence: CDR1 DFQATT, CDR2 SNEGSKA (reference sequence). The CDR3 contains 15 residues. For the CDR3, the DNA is TGCAGTGCGCGCAAACCGGGACAGCCACCCTACGAGCAGTACTTC. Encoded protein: CSARKPGQPPYEQYF.